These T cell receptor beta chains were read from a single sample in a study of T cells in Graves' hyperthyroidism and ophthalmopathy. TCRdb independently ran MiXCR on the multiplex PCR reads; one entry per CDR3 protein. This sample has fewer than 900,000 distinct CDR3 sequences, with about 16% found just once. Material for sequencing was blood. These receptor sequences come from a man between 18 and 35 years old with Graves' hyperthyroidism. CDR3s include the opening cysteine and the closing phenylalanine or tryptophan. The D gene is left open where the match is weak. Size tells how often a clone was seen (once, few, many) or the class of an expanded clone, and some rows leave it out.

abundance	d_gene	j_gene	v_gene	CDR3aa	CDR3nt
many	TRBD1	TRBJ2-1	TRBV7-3	CASSLLQGVIDEQFF	TGTGCCAGCAGCTTACTACAGGGGGTGATCGATGAGCAGTTCTTC
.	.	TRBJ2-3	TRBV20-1	CSASIDAAGYAQYF	TGCAGTGCTTCTATCGACGCGGCGGGCTACGCGCAGTATTTT
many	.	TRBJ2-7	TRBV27	CASRPGLHYEQYF	TGTGCCAGCAGACCAGGACTGCACTACGAGCAGTACTTC
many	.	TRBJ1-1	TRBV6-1	CASSEGGTEAFF	TGTGCCAGCAGTGAAGGAGGGACTGAAGCTTTCTTT
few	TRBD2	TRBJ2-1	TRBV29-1	CSVADLGTSGNNEQFF	TGCAGCGTTGCCGATCTGGGGACTAGCGGGAACAATGAGCAGTTCTTC
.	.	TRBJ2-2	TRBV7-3	CASSLKSGNGELFF	TGTGCCAGCAGCTTAAAGTCTGGGAACGGGGAGCTGTTTTTT
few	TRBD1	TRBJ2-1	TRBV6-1	CASSSGQALSSYNEQFF	TGTGCCAGCAGCTCGGGACAGGCCCTAAGCTCCTACAATGAGCAGTTCTTC
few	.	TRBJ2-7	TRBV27	CASSLSQGSPYEQYF	TGTGCCAGCAGTTTAAGTCAGGGGTCCCCCTACGAGCAGTACTTC
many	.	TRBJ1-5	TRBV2	CASTGGDQPQHF	TGTGCCAGCACGGGGGGGGATCAGCCCCAGCATTTT
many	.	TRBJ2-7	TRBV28	CASSPYQYEQYF	TGTGCCAGCAGTCCTTACCAGTACGAGCAGTACTTC
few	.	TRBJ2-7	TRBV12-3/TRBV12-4	CASSFLAGAREQYF	TGTGCCAGCAGTTTCCTCGCAGGGGCCAGGGAGCAGTACTTC
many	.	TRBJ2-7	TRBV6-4	CASSLTPCQPYEQYF	TGTGCCAGCAGCCTGACTCCCTGCCAGCCCTACGAGCAGTACTTC
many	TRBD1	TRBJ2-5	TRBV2	CASRTTGGETQYF	TGTGCCAGCAGGACCACAGGGGGGGAGACCCAGTACTTC
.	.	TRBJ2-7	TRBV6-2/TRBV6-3	CASSWSVAYEQYF	TGTGCCAGCAGTTGGTCGGTCGCCTACGAGCAGTACTTC
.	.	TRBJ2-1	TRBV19	CASSILGGPYNEQFF	TGTGCCAGTAGTATACTGGGCGGTCCGTACAATGAGCAGTTCTTC
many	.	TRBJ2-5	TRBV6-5	CASSYTSVDSQETQYF	TGTGCCAGCAGTTACACCTCCGTGGACAGCCAAGAGACCCAGTACTTC
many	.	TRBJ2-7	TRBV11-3	CASSPQDTTSSYEQYF	TGTGCCAGCAGCCCACAGGATACTACCTCATCCTACGAGCAGTACTTC
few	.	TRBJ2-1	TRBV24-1	CATSELNEQFF	TGTGCCACCAGTGAGCTGAATGAGCAGTTCTTC
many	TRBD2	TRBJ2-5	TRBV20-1	CSASTPGLAAQETQYF	TGCAGTGCCTCTACTCCCGGACTAGCGGCCCAAGAGACCCAGTACTTC